Presented here are 12 T cell receptor beta chains from one specimen sequenced in a study of vaccination and CD4 T cells after COVID-19. Cultured CD4+ T-cell DNA underwent Oncomine TCR Beta short-read sequencing. Using the QIAamp micro DNA kit, genomic DNA was extracted from the CD4+ T cells that had been cultured. Using its own MiXCR run on the PCR reads, TCRdb lists one record per CDR3 protein. The sample comprises about 8,100 distinct CDR3 sequences, over 25% of which are singletons, and about 13% rests with the top ten. Antigens for these TCRs are unknown. Treatment indicated: approximately 9-day PBMC culture with coronavirus spike peptide pools or control peptides (ViraFEST assay). Researchers collected the unexposed donor's CD4+ T cells before the COVID-19 pandemic (2011-2018). Sequencing input: CD4+ T cells from blood, cultured in vitro. The receptor source for this set is a human donor in good health.

The sample holds a few counts of this clonotype. This chain connects TRBV28 to TRBJ1-2; TRBD1 might be the D (6 bases). The CDR3 loop spans 15 amino acids. V lost 2 bases, J lost 4 bases, and 14 bases lay in between. Germline V gene sequence: CDR1 MDHEN, CDR2 SYDVKM. The CDR3 region is CASSLPTGTSYGYTF. CDR3 bases: TGTGCCAGCAGTTTACCGACAGGAACTAGCTATGGCTACACCTTC.

The rearrangement joins TRBV28 to TRBJ2-7; no firm D call. Germline lookup yields CDR1 MDHEN and CDR2 SYDVKM. Trimming removed 5 bases from V and 6 bases from J, with 20 bases in between. The CDR3 totals 15 residues. This CDR3 reads CASSGTGPNLSEQYF. CDR3 sequence (DNA): TGTGCCAGCAGTGGCACCGGACCAAACCTTTCCGAGCAGTACTTC.

This clonotype was found a few times. This chain joins TRBV20-1 and TRBJ1-5; 7 nucleotides align to TRBD1. Germline V lookup: CDR1 DFQATT, CDR2 SNEGSKA (reference sequence). Trimming removed 0 bases from V and 7 bases from J; junction bases left unmatched: 6. The CDR3 sequence is 14 residues long. DNA of the CDR3: TGCAGTGCTAGAGAGACAGGGATTTTGCAGCCCCAGCATTTT. Protein sequence: CSARETGILQPQHF.

As concerns this clonotype: One end of the junction varies from germline; a read error may be responsible. The CDR3: CVSSLDRNQPQHF. DNA for the CDR3: TGTGTCAGCAGCCTGGACAGAAATCAGCCCCAGCATTTT. The genes are TRBV6-1 and TRBJ1-5, with D possibly being TRBD1 (6 bases). The CDR3 loop spans 13 amino acids. CDR1 is MNHNS, CDR2 SASEGT, per germline.

Regarding this clonotype: A much larger clonotype is one base distant, so this may be a read error. This sequence joins TRBV2 and TRBJ2-5; D is uncertain. This CDR3 region has 13 residues. Trimming cost V 7 bases and J 4 bases, with 13 bases left between them. Germline lookup yields CDR1 SNHLY and CDR2 FYNNEI. The CDR3 nucleotides read TGTGCCAGCATGTGGCGGCCCCGAGAGACCCAGTACTTC. This translates into CASMWRPRETQYF.

This clonotype was seen only a few times. V usage is TRBV27 and J usage is TRBJ2-2; 7 bases agree with TRBD2. V lost 6 bases, J lost 3 bases, and 10 bases stayed unmatched. The CDR3 consists of 16 residues. The germline V gene has CDR1 MNHEY and CDR2 SMNVEV (reference sequence). CDR3 region: CASSLLAVVYTGELFF. The CDR3 nucleotides read TGTGCCAGCAGCCTCCTAGCGGTAGTCTACACCGGGGAGCTGTTTTTT.

The chain joins TRBV6-2 or TRBV6-3 to TRBJ2-3; the match to TRBD2 covers 9 bases. There are 14 residues in the CDR3. Per the germline V gene, CDR1 is MNHEY and CDR2 is SVGEGT. V shed 6 bases and J 1 base; nucleotides not matched to a gene: 2. The CDR3 region has the DNA TGTGCCAGCAGAGCTAGCGGGGGCACAGATACGCAGTATTTT. Its protein is CASRASGGTDTQYF.

This clonotype was recorded a few times. This CDR3 reads CASSGGTADQPQHF. The CDR3 DNA follows: TGTGCCAGCAGCGGCGGGACAGCTGATCAGCCCCAGCATTTT. V gene TRBV11-1 combines with J gene TRBJ1-5; 7 nucleotides match TRBD1. Germline CDR1 is SGHAT and CDR2 is FQDESV (reference sequence). The J segment lost 5 bases and the V segment lost 5 bases, leaving 6 bases of the junction unmatched. CDR3 length: 14 residues.

The V and J genes are TRBV6-1 and TRBJ2-1, with 8 bases matching TRBD1. With V trimmed by 5 bases and J by 6 bases, 6 bases remained unmatched. Germline V lookup: CDR1 MNHNS, CDR2 SASEGT. The CDR3 spans 14 residues. DNA of the CDR3: TGTGCCAGCAGTCTTCGGACAGGGACCAATGAGCAGTTCTTC. Its protein is CASSLRTGTNEQFF.

The genes are TRBV7-6 and TRBJ2-7, with 7 bases fitting TRBD1. The germline CDR1 and CDR2 sequences are SGHVS and FNYEAQ. The junction had 13 bases not matched to a gene; V was cut back by 5 bases and J by 6 bases. This CDR3 spans 15 amino acids. In DNA form, the CDR3 reads TGTGCCAGCAGCCCTAGACAGGGCGGTTTTGGCGAGCAGTACTTC. Translated, it gives CASSPRQGGFGEQYF.

This clonotype was seen only a few times. The V and J genes are TRBV7-8 and TRBJ2-7; 7 nucleotides agree with TRBD1. J lost 6 bases, V lost 4 bases, and 6 bases had no gene match. Looked up from germline, CDR1 is SGHVS and CDR2 is FQNEAQ. The CDR3 length is 13 residues. The CDR3 DNA reads as TGTGCCAGCAGCTCATACAGGGGCGGCGAGCAGTACTTC. Translated, it gives CASSSYRGGEQYF.

The J gene is TRBJ1-6, the V gene TRBV28; D gene unclear. There are 13 residues in the CDR3. Germline V gene data show CDR1 as MDHEN and CDR2 as SYDVKM. The V and J ends lost 11 bases and 4 bases respectively, with 12 bases between them. CDR3 in DNA: TGTGCCGTAGGCTCGTCGTATAATTCACCCCTCCACTTT. Translating it yields CAVGSSYNSPLHF.